This T cell receptor beta chain was documented in a study of cytomegalovirus exposure and HLA in healthy donors. The germline CDR1 and CDR2 sequences are SGHNT and YYREEE (reference sequence). This CDR3 comprises 13 residues. V was shortened by 0 bases and J by 7 bases, with 11 bases between the two germline ends. On this clone: Antigen specificity is unknown.

Study results and caveats: The CMV antigen specificity of a few CMV-associated chains was confirmed through in vitro analysis. DRB1 had the most TCR associations and HLA-C the fewest, a later analysis found, with rates varying by HLA locus.

A multiplex PCR was run with 60 Vbeta primers and 13 Jbeta primers. Using immunoSEQ multiplex PCR, the repertoire was profiled, and TCRdb retains in-frame clones only, with some absent. The repertoire has about 54,000 clones, 82% of them found once; the top ten carry less than 4%. The TCR sequence derives from a woman between 18 and 30 years old in good health and CMV-seronegative. Specimen: PBMCs. J is TRBJ2-7 and V is TRBV5-4, with D maybe TRBD1 (6 bases). CDR3 residues: CASSLDGTREQYF. The CDR3 DNA follows: TGTGCCAGCAGCTTGGACGGGACACGTGAGCAGTACTTC.